This is a list of T cell receptor beta chains from one sample in a study of cytomegalovirus exposure and HLA in healthy donors. Profiled with immunoSEQ multiplex PCR; TCRdb holds only in-frame clones, not every one. The sample includes a few hundred thousand clones, less than 85% of them seen just once. Sequenced sample: PBMCs. Receptors originate from a girl between 2 and 10 years old in good health and CMV-seronegative. Both conserved end residues are part of each CDR3. A D gene is named only where the DNA matches it firmly. Size is stated for part of the rows, as once, few or many counts, or as a class when the clone is expanded.

clone size	CDR3 length	V gene	J gene	D gene	CDR3 DNA	CDR3 protein
NA	12	TRBV11-2	TRBJ1-1	NA	TGTGCCAGCAGCTTCGTCAGCACTGAAGCTTTCTTT	CASSFVSTEAFF
once	15	TRBV10-3	TRBJ2-7	TRBD2	TGTGCCATCAGTGCCCCCATACTAGCGGGAGTCGAGCAGTACTTC	CAISAPILAGVEQYF
few	14	TRBV5-4	TRBJ2-7	NA	TGTGCCAGCAGCCCAACGACTAACCTTTACGAGCAGTACTTC	CASSPTTNLYEQYF
NA	15	TRBV5-4	TRBJ2-5	NA	TGTGCCAGCGGACGGACAGATAATCGACAAGAGACCCAGTACTTC	CASGRTDNRQETQYF
NA	15	TRBV2	TRBJ2-2	TRBD2	TGTGCCAGCAGAGCGGGACTCCAACGCCCCGGGGAGCTGTTTTTT	CASRAGLQRPGELFF
NA	14	TRBV9	TRBJ2-7	TRBD2	TGTGCCAGCAGCTCCGGACTAGCCCCGAGCGAGCAGTACTTC	CASSSGLAPSEQYF
NA	14	TRBV6-6	TRBJ1-6	NA	TGTGCCAGCAGCCCACTCCGGACAGCGTCACCCCTCCACTTT	CASSPLRTASPLHF
NA	13	TRBV6-6	TRBJ2-7	NA	TGTGCCAGCAGGGGGGGACGGGACTACGAGCAGTACTTC	CASRGGRDYEQYF
NA	13	TRBV9	TRBJ1-1	NA	TGTGCCAGCAGCGTAGGCAGGAACACTGAAGCTTTCTTT	CASSVGRNTEAFF
NA	16	TRBV7-2	TRBJ2-5	TRBD2	TGTGCCAGCAGCCGATGGCAAGCGGGGCTACAAGAGACCCAGTACTTC	CASSRWQAGLQETQYF
NA	16	TRBV18	TRBJ2-7	NA	TGTGCCAGCTCACCAGCAGGGGCGGCCGCCGACTACGAGCAGTACTTC	CASSPAGAAADYEQYF
NA	14	TRBV6-1	TRBJ2-7	TRBD1	TGTGCCAGCAGTGGTGGGACAGGGCCCTACGAGCAGTACTTC	CASSGGTGPYEQYF
NA	15	TRBV14	TRBJ2-6	TRBD1	TGTGCCAGCAGACAGACAGGGACCGGGGCCAACGTCCTGACTTTC	CASRQTGTGANVLTF
NA	16	TRBV27	TRBJ2-7	TRBD2	TGTGCCAGCAAGATCAGGACTAGCGGGAGGATCGGCGAGCAGTACTTC	CASKIRTSGRIGEQYF
NA	14	TRBV7-9	TRBJ2-5	TRBD1	TGTGCCAGCACCTCCGGGACAGACAAAGAGACCCAGTACTTC	CASTSGTDKETQYF
NA	12	TRBV5-4	TRBJ2-1	NA	TGTGCCAGCAGCACAACCATCAATGAGCAGTTCTTC	CASSTTINEQFF
NA	16	TRBV30	TRBJ1-1	TRBD1	TGTGCCTGGAGTGTGGCAGGGGGCTATGGAGGGACTGAAGCTTTCTTT	CAWSVAGGYGGTEAFF
once	19	TRBV19	TRBJ2-6	TRBD1	TGTGCCAGTAGCGGACAGGGGTTTTCTAGTATTCCTGGGGCCAACGTCCTGACTTTC	CASSGQGFSSIPGANVLTF
few	15	TRBV5-1	TRBJ2-6	TRBD2	TGCGCCAGCAGCTTAGCGGGAAATGGGGCCAACGTCCTGACTTTC	CASSLAGNGANVLTF
NA	12	TRBV30	TRBJ1-1	TRBD1	TGTGCCAGCGACAGGGTCAACACTGAAGCTTTCTTT	CASDRVNTEAFF
NA	12	TRBV25-1	TRBJ2-1	NA	TGTGCCAGCGCCATTGTAATCGGTGAGCAGTTCTTC	CASAIVIGEQFF
NA	11	TRBV30	TRBJ2-7	NA	TGTGCCTGGAGTGCTTTTTACGAGCAGTACTTC	CAWSAFYEQYF
NA	11	TRBV5-1	TRBJ1-2	NA	TGCGCCAGCAGCGGCTTACAGGGCTACACCTTC	CASSGLQGYTF
NA	16	TRBV10-1	TRBJ2-1	TRBD2	TGCGCCAGCAGTGAGTCTGTAGGACTAGCCTTCGATGAGCAGTTCTTC	CASSESVGLAFDEQFF
NA	14	TRBV6-5	TRBJ1-3	NA	TGTGCCAGCCACCGGAGGGAGGGAGGGAACACCATATATTTT	CASHRREGGNTIYF
few	15	TRBV5-1	TRBJ2-7	NA	TGCGCCAGCAGCTTGGACAGCCGCGACTCCTACGAGCAGTACTTC	CASSLDSRDSYEQYF
NA	14	TRBV9	TRBJ1-2	NA	TGTGCCAGCAGCGTAGGGAACAGGGATGGTGGCTACACCTTC	CASSVGNRDGGYTF
NA	14	TRBV18	TRBJ2-5	NA	TGTGCCAGCTCAGCCCAAGCGGGCCAAGAGACCCAGTACTTC	CASSAQAGQETQYF
few	16	TRBV5-1	TRBJ2-7	NA	TGCGCCAGCAGCTTGGCCATTACAGGGCCTGGGGACGAGCAGTACTTC	CASSLAITGPGDEQYF
NA	15	TRBV5-5	TRBJ1-1	NA	TGTGCCAGCAGCTTGGGGGCAGTACCGAACACTGAAGCTTTCTTT	CASSLGAVPNTEAFF
NA	16	TRBV5-4	TRBJ2-7	NA	TGTGCCAGCAGCTTGGGTTTTCAGGGGCAAGCCTACGAGCAGTACTTC	CASSLGFQGQAYEQYF
NA	12	TRBV5-6	TRBJ1-2	TRBD1	TGTGCCAGCCAGGGGGCGGCTGATGGCTACACCTTC	CASQGAADGYTF
few	15	TRBV19	TRBJ1-6	NA	TGTGCCAGTAGGAGGGGAGGGAACTATAATTCACCCCTCCACTTT	CASRRGGNYNSPLHF
once	17	TRBV18	TRBJ1-2	NA	TGTGCCAGCTCAAAGGGACAAAAGGGGATTTTGGACTATGGCTACACCTTC	CASSKGQKGILDYGYTF
NA	14	TRBV6-5	TRBJ1-6	TRBD1	TGTGCCAGCAGATTGGACAGGGGGACCTCACCCCTCCACTTT	CASRLDRGTSPLHF
NA	13	TRBV19	TRBJ1-2	TRBD1	TGTGCCAGTAGTATTGGCAGGGGGCATGGCTACACCTTC	CASSIGRGHGYTF
few	14	TRBV6-1	TRBJ2-1	TRBD1	TGTGCCAGCAATTCCCGGGACAGCTACAATGAGCAGTTCTTC	CASNSRDSYNEQFF
few	16	TRBV6-1	TRBJ2-3	NA	TGTGCCAGCAGTGAAGTAAGACTAGTTAGCACAGATACGCAGTATTTT	CASSEVRLVSTDTQYF
few	12	TRBV5-8	TRBJ2-3	NA	TGTGCCAGCACCCCACGGCGGGATACGCAGTATTTT	CASTPRRDTQYF
once	13	TRBV5-1	TRBJ2-5	NA	TGCGCCAGCAGCTTGGACTGGCAAGAGACCCAGTACTTC	CASSLDWQETQYF
NA	15	TRBV29-1	TRBJ2-2	NA	TGCAGCGTTGAAGGGACAGAGAGAAGGACCGGGGAGCTGTTTTTT	CSVEGTERRTGELFF
NA	17	TRBV5-1	TRBJ2-1	TRBD2	TGCGCCAGCGGGCTAGCGGGGGGCCTGCGCGCGGACAATGAGCAGTTCTTC	CASGLAGGLRADNEQFF
NA	15	TRBV6-5	TRBJ1-1	TRBD1	TGTGCCAGCAGTCCTCGGGACAGGGGGAACACTGAAGCTTTCTTT	CASSPRDRGNTEAFF
NA	13	TRBV6-1	TRBJ1-5	NA	TGTGCCAGCAGTGACTACCCAAATCAGCCCCAGCATTTT	CASSDYPNQPQHF
NA	14	TRBV19	TRBJ1-2	NA	TGTGCCAGTAGTAGATGGGGGCCTGACTATGGCTACACCTTC	CASSRWGPDYGYTF